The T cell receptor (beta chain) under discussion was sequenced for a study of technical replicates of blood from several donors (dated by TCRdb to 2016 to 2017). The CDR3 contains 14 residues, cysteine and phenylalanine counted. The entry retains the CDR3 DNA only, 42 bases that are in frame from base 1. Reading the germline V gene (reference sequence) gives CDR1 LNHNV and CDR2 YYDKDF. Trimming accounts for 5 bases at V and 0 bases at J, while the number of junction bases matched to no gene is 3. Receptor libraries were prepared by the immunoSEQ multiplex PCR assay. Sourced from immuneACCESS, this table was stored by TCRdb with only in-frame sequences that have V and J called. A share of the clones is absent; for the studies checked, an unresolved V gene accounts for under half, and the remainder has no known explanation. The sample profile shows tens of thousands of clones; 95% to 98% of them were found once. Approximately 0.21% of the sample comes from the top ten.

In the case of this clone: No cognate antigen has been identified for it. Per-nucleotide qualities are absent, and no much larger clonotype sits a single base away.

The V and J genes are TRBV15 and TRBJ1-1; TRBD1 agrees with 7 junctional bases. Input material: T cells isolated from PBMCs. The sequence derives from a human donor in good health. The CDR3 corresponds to CATSGGTVNTEAFF. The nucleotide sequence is TGTGCCACCAGCGGCGGGACAGTGAACACTGAAGCTTTCTTT.